A selection of T cell receptor beta chains follows, all from one sample in a study of radiation and T cells in renal cell carcinoma. The protocol was immunoSEQ multiplex PCR, while the TCRdb copy is restricted to in-frame clones and leaves out a portion. The sample includes approximately 49,000 clones, 80% of them seen just once. This specimen consisted of blood, obtained from a patient whose treatment included radiotherapy and nephrectomy. These receptors originate from a woman in her 70s with renal cell carcinoma. The CDR3 runs from the conserved cysteine through the conserved F or W. The D gene is left open where the match is weak. Clone sizes are given selectively: once, few, many, or a class where the clone is expanded.

v_call	d_call	clone_size	j_call	cdr3_nt	cdr3_aa
TRBV6-1	NA	NA	TRBJ1-4	TGTGCCAGCAGTGAAGCCGGGGGGAGTGATGAAAAACTGTTTTTT	CASSEAGGSDEKLFF
TRBV7-8	NA	NA	TRBJ1-5	TGTGCCAGCAGCTTAGAATCAGTTTGGGGTAGCAATCAGCCCCAGCATTTT	CASSLESVWGSNQPQHF
TRBV9	NA	NA	TRBJ2-2	TGTGCCAGCAGCGTAGGTGGGAGCGGGACCGGGGAGCTGTTTTTT	CASSVGGSGTGELFF
TRBV2	NA	NA	TRBJ2-1	TGTGCCAGCAGTCGGGCGCCCTACAATGAGCAGTTCTTC	CASSRAPYNEQFF
TRBV21-1	NA	NA	TRBJ1-6	TGTGCCAGCAGCAAAGTAATCTCCGGAACCCATTCTTTTGGGTCACCCCTCCACTTT	CASSKVISGTHSFGSPLHF
TRBV23-1	TRBD1	NA	TRBJ2-7	TGCGCCAGCAGTCGGGACAGGAACCTATACGAGCAGTACTTC	CASSRDRNLYEQYF
TRBV19	NA	few	TRBJ1-1	TGTGCCAGTAGTAGAGGGTACATGAACACTGAAGCTTTCTTT	CASSRGYMNTEAFF
TRBV14	NA	once	TRBJ2-7	TGTGCCAGCAGCCTCACGGCGGGGCAGCTGATCTCCTACGAGCAGTACTTC	CASSLTAGQLISYEQYF
TRBV5-1	NA	NA	TRBJ1-1	TGCGCCAGCAGCCGCGGTGAGGGCCGCACTGAAGCTTTCTTT	CASSRGEGRTEAFF
TRBV7-9	NA	NA	TRBJ1-4	TGTGCCAGCAGCTTGCAGGGGATGTCTGAAAAACTGTTTTTT	CASSLQGMSEKLFF
TRBV5-1	NA	NA	TRBJ1-2	TGCGCCAGCAGCTCGTCCGGGACCCCAGGCTATGGCTACACCTTC	CASSSSGTPGYGYTF
TRBV4-1	NA	NA	TRBJ2-7	TGCGCCAGCAGCCAAGATGGGGTGTCTAGGGAGCAGTACTTC	CASSQDGVSREQYF
TRBV6-5	NA	NA	TRBJ2-2	TGTGCCAGCAGTTACTCTAAGAACACCGGGGAGCTGTTTTTT	CASSYSKNTGELFF
TRBV27	NA	few	TRBJ2-7	TGTGCCAGCAGTTTTGGCGGCTACGAGCAGTACTTC	CASSFGGYEQYF
TRBV6-5	NA	NA	TRBJ2-1	TGTGCCAGCAGTTTGACAGGAGAGACCTCCTACAATGAGCAGTTCTTC	CASSLTGETSYNEQFF
TRBV19	TRBD1	NA	TRBJ2-4	TGTGCCAGTAGTATAGGAGACAGGGGGCCCAAAAACATTCAGTACTTC	CASSIGDRGPKNIQYF
TRBV19	NA	NA	TRBJ1-1	TGTGCCAGTAGTACCAGGGGCAACACTGAAGCTTTCTTT	CASSTRGNTEAFF
TRBV11-2	TRBD2	many	TRBJ2-7	TGTGCCAGCAGCTGGGGGACTAGGGCGTACGAGCAGTACTTC	CASSWGTRAYEQYF
TRBV5-4	TRBD2	NA	TRBJ2-5	TGTGCCAGCAGCATTAGCGGGGTCCAAGAGACCCAGTACTTC	CASSISGVQETQYF
TRBV15	NA	NA	TRBJ2-5	TGTGCCACCAGCAGAGAAATGGAGCAGGGGGGGACCCAGTACTTC	CATSREMEQGGTQYF
TRBV5-4	TRBD2	NA	TRBJ2-3	TGTGCCAGCAGCTTGGTTGGGCTAGCGGGGGGACCATTCACAGATACGCAGTATTTT	CASSLVGLAGGPFTDTQYF
TRBV5-4	NA	NA	TRBJ2-3	TGTGCCAGCAGCCGACCCGGGCCCCTCGATACGCAGTATTTT	CASSRPGPLDTQYF
TRBV28	NA	NA	TRBJ2-7	TGTGCCATTAGTAGTCCTTACGAGCAGTACTTC	CAISSPYEQYF
TRBV5-4	TRBD1	NA	TRBJ1-6	TGTGCCAGCAGCGTGACAGGGGGAAGTTCACCCCTCCACTTT	CASSVTGGSSPLHF
TRBV29-1	TRBD1	once	TRBJ2-5	TGCGGTGGAGGAGGACAGGGGGCAATGGAGACCCAGTACTTC	CGGGGQGAMETQYF
TRBV11-2	NA	NA	TRBJ1-6	TGTGCCAGCAGCCCGGACAGTTGGAATTCACCCCTCCACTTT	CASSPDSWNSPLHF
TRBV5-1	TRBD1	NA	TRBJ1-4	TGCGCCAGCAGCCCGGCCGGGACAGGGGTGTTTTTT	CASSPAGTGVFF
TRBV6-6	NA	NA	TRBJ1-5	TGTGCCAGCAGGGGTCGGAGAGAGCAGCCCCAGCATTTT	CASRGRREQPQHF
TRBV11-1	TRBD2	NA	TRBJ2-1	TGTGCCAGCAGCTTAAAGCTAGCGGGGGACAATGAGCAGTTCTTC	CASSLKLAGDNEQFF
TRBV7-2	NA	NA	TRBJ1-4	TGTGCCAGCAGCCTGAGGGGTCCAACAACTAATGAAAAACTGTTTTTT	CASSLRGPTTNEKLFF
TRBV6-6	TRBD1	NA	TRBJ1-2	TGTGCCAGCAGTTACGGGAGGGACAGGGGACATGGCTACACCTTC	CASSYGRDRGHGYTF
TRBV4-3	NA	NA	TRBJ1-5	TGCGCCAGCAGCCCCTGGCAGGGACCCAATCAGCCCCAGCATTTT	CASSPWQGPNQPQHF
TRBV5-6	TRBD2	NA	TRBJ2-3	TGTGCCAGCATCCCGGGACGAAGCGGGGGAAGCACTGATACGCAGTATTTT	CASIPGRSGGSTDTQYF
TRBV4-1	NA	NA	TRBJ2-5	TGCGCCAGCAGCCAAGGTCCCTACCAAGAGACCCAGTACTTC	CASSQGPYQETQYF
TRBV6-6	NA	NA	TRBJ2-3	TGTGCCAGCAGTCGTCCGGGATCCACGCAGTATTTT	CASSRPGSTQYF
TRBV6-5	TRBD1	once	TRBJ1-2	TGTGCCAGCAGTTACGGGACAGGTTCCCTTTATGGCTACACCTTC	CASSYGTGSLYGYTF
TRBV7-3	NA	NA	TRBJ2-2	TGTGCCAGCAGCTTGGGGCTGAACACCGGGGAGCTGTTTTTT	CASSLGLNTGELFF
TRBV4-3	NA	NA	TRBJ1-5	TGCGCCAGCAGCCAAACAAAGGGAGGAGATAGCAATCAGCCCCAGCATTTT	CASSQTKGGDSNQPQHF
TRBV6-1	TRBD1	NA	TRBJ1-4	TGTGCCAGCAGTGACGTACTGGGACAGGGCGATGAAAAACTGTTTTTT	CASSDVLGQGDEKLFF
TRBV25-1	NA	NA	TRBJ2-2	TGTGCCAGCAGGGGTCAGGGGATCACCGGGGAGCTGTTTTTT	CASRGQGITGELFF
TRBV5-1	NA	NA	TRBJ2-2	TGCGCCAGCAGCCCCTCTAGCGTTAACACCGGGGAGCTGTTTTTT	CASSPSSVNTGELFF